This is a list of T cell receptor beta chains from one sample in a study of T cell repertoires in aging, cancer and after chemotherapy. From the multiplex PCR reads, TCRdb called clonotypes with MiXCR, one entry per CDR3 protein. The sample shows about 1,300 distinct CDR3 sequences, about 29% of them seen only once. The specimen was blood. These receptors came from a human donor with a solid tumor. Both conserved end residues are trimmed from each CDR3.

J,V,CDR3
TRBJ2-2,TRBV5-5,ASSSTTGGTGELF
TRBJ2-7,TRBV19,ASSNRDRGVYEQY
TRBJ2-3,TRBV6-1,ASIPRGAGFADTQY
TRBJ1-5,TRBV15,ATSRDLRDRAYSNQPQH
TRBJ2-3,TRBV29-1,SVGDGGSTDTQY
TRBJ1-3,TRBV20-1,SAAHGWGSGNTIY
TRBJ2-7,TRBV20-1,SARDLSSGTYEQY
TRBJ2-3,TRBV18,ASSPVPDTQY
TRBJ2-1,TRBV30,AWSVMGLANNEQF
TRBJ2-7,TRBV10-3,AISGGTSGYEQY
TRBJ2-5,TRBV7-3,ASSHGAVGETQY
TRBJ2-7,TRBV28,ASSLLSNSGYEQY
TRBJ2-2,TRBV30,AQPGRANTGELF
TRBJ1-2,TRBV14,ASSQPGFNYGYT
TRBJ2-1,TRBV6-5,ASSQLAGGLDEQF
TRBJ2-7,TRBV5-6,ASSLMHEQY
TRBJ1-5,TRBV6-5,ASRPDRGPQPQH
TRBJ2-5,TRBV11-2,ASSSSSSGRETQY
TRBJ1-1,TRBV12-3/TRBV12-4,ASRYLDGRTEAF
TRBJ2-5,TRBV5-6,ASSFRQGQETQY
TRBJ2-1,TRBV20-1,SAPGAPTYNEQF
TRBJ2-1,TRBV29-1,SGVRGPTSYNEQF